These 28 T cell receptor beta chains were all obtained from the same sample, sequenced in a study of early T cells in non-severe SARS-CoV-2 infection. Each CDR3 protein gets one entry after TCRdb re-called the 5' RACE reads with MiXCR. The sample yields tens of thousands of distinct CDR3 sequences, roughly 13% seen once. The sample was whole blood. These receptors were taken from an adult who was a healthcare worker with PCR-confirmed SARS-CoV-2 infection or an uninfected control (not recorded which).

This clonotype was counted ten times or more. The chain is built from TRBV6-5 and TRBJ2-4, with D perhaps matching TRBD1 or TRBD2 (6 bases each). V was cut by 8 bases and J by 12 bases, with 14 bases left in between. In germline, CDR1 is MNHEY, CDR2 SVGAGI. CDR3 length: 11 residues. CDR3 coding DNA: TGTGCCAGCTCTGAGGGGGGAGCTCAGTACTTC. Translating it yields CASSEGGAQYF.

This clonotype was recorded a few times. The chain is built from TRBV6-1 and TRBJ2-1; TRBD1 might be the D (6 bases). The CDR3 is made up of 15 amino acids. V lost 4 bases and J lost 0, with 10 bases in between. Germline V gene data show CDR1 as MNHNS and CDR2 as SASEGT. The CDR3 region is CASSAAGVSYNEQFF. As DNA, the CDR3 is TGTGCCAGCAGTGCGGCAGGGGTCTCCTACAATGAGCAGTTCTTC.

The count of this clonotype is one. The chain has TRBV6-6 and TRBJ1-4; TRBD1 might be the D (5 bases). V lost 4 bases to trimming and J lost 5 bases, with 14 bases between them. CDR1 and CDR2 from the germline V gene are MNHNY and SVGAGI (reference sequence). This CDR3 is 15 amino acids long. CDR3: CASSSRVSLNEKLFF. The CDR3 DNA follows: TGTGCCAGCAGTTCCAGGGTATCCTTGAATGAAAAACTGTTTTTT.

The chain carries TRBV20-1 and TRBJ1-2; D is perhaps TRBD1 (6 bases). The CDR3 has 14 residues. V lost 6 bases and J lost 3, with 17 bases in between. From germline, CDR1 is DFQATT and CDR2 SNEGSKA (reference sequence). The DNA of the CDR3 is TGCAGTGCGGAAATGGGGGGCGCTGACTATGGCTACACCTTC. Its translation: CSAEMGGADYGYTF.

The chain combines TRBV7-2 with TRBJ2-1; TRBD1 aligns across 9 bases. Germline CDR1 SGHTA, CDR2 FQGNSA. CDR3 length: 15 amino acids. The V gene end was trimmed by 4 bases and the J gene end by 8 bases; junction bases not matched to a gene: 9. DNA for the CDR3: TGTGCCAGCAGCTCCCCAGGACAGGGGCGAGATGAGCAGTTCTTC. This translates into CASSSPGQGRDEQFF. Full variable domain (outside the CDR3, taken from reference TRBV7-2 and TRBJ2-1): GAGVSQSPSNKVTEKGKDVELRCDPISGHTALYWYRQSLGQGLEFLIYFQGNSAPDKSGLPSDRFSAERTGGSVSTLTIQRTQQEDSAVYLCASSSPGQGRDEQFFGPGTRLTVL.

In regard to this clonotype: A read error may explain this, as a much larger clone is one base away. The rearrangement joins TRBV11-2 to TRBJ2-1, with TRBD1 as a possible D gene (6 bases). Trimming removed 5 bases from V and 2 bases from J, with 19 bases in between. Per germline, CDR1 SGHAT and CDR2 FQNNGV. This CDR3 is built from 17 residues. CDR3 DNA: TGTGCCAGCAGCGTGACCGGGACATCCAGCCCCTACAATGAGCAGTTCTTC. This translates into CASSVTGTSSPYNEQFF.

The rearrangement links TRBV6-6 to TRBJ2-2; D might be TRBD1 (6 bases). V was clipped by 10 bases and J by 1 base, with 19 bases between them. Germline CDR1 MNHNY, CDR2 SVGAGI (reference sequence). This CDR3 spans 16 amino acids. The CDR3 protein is CATLNTGSGNTGELFF. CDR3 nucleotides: TGTGCCACCCTCAACACAGGGTCTGGGAACACCGGGGAGCTGTTTTTT.

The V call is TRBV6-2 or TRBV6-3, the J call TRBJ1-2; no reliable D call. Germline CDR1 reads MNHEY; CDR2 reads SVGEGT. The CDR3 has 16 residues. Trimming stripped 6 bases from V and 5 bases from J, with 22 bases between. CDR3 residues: CASRRLLTNSDYGYTF. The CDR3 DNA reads TGTGCCAGCAGACGCCTATTGACAAATTCGGATTATGGCTACACCTTC.

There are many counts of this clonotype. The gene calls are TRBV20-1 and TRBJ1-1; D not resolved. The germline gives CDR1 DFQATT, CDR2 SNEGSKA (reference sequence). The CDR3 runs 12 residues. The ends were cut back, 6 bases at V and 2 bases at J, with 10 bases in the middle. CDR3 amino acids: CSANVGNTEAFF. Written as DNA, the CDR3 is TGCAGTGCCAACGTGGGCAACACTGAAGCTTTCTTT.

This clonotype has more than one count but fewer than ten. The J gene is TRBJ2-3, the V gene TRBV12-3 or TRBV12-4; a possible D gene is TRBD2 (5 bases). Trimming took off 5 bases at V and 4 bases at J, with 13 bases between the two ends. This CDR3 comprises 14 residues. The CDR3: CASSAVGSPDTQYF. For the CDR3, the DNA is TGTGCCAGCAGTGCTGTGGGGAGCCCAGATACGCAGTATTTT.

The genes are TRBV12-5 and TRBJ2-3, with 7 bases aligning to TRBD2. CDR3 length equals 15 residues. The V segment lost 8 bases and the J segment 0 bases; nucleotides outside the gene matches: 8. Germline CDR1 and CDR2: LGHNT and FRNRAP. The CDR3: CASSQSGDSTDTQYF. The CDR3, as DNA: TGTGCTAGTAGTCAAAGCGGGGACAGCACAGATACGCAGTATTTT.

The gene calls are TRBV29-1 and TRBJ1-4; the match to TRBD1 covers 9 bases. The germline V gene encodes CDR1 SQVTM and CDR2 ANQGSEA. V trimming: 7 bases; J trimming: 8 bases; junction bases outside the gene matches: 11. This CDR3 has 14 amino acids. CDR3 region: CSARPGQGGEKLFF. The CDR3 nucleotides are TGCAGCGCCCGGCCGGGACAGGGTGGAGAAAAACTGTTTTTT.

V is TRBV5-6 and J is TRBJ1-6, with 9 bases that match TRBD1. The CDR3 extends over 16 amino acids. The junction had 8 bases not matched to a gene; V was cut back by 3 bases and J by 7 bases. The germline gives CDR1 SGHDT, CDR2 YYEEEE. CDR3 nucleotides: TGTGCCAGCAGCTATCCCCCCGGGACAGGGAATTCACCCCTCCACTTT. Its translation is CASSYPPGTGNSPLHF.

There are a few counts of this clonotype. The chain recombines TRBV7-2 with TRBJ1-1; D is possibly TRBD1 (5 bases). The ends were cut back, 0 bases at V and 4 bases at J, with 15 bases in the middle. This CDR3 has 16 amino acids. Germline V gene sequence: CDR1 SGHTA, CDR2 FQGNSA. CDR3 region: CASSLAGEVRGTEAFF. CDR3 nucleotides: TGTGCCAGCAGCTTAGCAGGGGAGGTGCGGGGCACTGAAGCTTTCTTT.

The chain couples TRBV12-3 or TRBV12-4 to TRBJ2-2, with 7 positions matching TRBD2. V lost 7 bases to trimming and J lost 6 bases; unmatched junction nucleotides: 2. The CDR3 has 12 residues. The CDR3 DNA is TGTGCCAGCACCGCGGGGGCCGGGGAGCTGTTTTTT. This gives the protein CASTAGAGELFF.

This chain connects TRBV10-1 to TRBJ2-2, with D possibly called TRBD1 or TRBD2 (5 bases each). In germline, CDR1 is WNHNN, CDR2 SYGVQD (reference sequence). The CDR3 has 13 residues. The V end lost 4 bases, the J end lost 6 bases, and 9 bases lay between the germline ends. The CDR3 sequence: CASSVWGSGELFF. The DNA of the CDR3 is TGCGCCAGCAGTGTTTGGGGGTCCGGGGAGCTGTTTTTT.

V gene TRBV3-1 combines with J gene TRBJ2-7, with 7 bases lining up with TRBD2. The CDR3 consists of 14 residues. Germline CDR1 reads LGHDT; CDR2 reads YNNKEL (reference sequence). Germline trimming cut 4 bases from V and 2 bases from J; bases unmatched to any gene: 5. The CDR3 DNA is TGTGCCAGCAGCCGGACTAGAGGCCCCTACGAGCAGTACTTC. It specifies CASSRTRGPYEQYF.

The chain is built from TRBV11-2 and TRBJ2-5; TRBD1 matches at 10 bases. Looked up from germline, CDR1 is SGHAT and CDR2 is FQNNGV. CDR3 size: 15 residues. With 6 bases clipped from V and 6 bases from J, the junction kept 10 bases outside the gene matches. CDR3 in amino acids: CASRPPGQGRKTQYF. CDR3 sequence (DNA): TGTGCCAGCAGACCACCGGGACAGGGGAGGAAGACCCAGTACTTC.

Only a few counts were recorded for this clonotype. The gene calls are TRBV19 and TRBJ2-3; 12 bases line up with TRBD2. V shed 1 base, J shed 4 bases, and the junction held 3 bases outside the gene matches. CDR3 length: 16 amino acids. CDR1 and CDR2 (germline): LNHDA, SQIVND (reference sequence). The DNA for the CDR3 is TGTGCCAGTAGTATAGGGACTAGCGGGGTAGCAGATACGCAGTATTTT. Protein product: CASSIGTSGVADTQYF.

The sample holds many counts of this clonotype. CDR3 nucleotides: TGCAGCGTTGTTTTGACTGTCCCCTACGAGCAGTACTTC. Translation: CSVVLTVPYEQYF. The chain carries TRBV29-1 and TRBJ2-7; unclear D gene. This CDR3 contains 13 residues. Trimming shortened V by 4 bases and J by 2 bases, and 12 bases separated the two germline ends. Germline CDR1 reads SQVTM; CDR2 reads ANQGSEA.

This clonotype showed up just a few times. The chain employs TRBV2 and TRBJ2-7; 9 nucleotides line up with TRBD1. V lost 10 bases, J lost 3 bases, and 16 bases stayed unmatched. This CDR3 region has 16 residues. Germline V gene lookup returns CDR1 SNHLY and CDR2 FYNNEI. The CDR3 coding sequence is TGTGCCATACTATCCGGGACAGGGAAGCGGTACTACGAGCAGTACTTC. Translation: CAILSGTGKRYYEQYF.

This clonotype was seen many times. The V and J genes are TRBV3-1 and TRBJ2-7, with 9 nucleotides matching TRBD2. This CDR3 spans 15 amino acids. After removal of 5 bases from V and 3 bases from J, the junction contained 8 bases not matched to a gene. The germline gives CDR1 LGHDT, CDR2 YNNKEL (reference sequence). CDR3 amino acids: CASSAAVSGSYEQYF. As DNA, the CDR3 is TGTGCCAGCAGCGCTGCTGTTAGCGGGAGCTACGAGCAGTACTTC.

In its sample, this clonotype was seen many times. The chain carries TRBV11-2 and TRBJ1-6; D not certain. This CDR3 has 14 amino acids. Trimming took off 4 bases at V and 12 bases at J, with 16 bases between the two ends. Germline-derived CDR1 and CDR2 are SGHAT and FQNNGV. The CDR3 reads CASSYRRPLEPLHF. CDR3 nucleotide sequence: TGTGCCAGCAGCTACCGCCGACCCCTTGAACCCCTCCACTTT. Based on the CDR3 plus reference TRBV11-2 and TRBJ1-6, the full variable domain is EAGVAQSPRYKIIEKRQSVAFWCNPISGHATLYWYQQILGQGPKLLIQFQNNGVVDDSQLPKDRFSAERLKGVDSTLKIQPAKLEDSAVYLCASSYRRPLEPLHFGNGTRLTVT.

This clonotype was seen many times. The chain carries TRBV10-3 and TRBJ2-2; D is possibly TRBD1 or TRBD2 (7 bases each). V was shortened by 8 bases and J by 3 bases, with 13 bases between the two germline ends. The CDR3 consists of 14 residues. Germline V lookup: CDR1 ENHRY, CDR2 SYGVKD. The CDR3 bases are TGTGCCATCGGGAGGGGGCCTGACACCGGGGAGCTGTTTTTT. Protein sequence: CAIGRGPDTGELFF.

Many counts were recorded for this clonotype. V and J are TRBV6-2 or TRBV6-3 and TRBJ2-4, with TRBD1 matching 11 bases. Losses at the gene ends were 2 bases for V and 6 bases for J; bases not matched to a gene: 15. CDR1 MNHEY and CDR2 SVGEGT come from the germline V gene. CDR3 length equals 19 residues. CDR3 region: CASSYEGTGGVLSRNIQYF. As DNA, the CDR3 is TGTGCCAGCAGTTACGAAGGGACAGGGGGAGTATTGAGTAGAAACATTCAGTACTTC.

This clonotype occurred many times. CDR3 nucleotide sequence: TGTGCCAGCAGCCAGGCCGGGACAGGGGATACTGAAGCTTTCTTT. Its translation: CASSQAGTGDTEAFF. The chain links TRBV6-5 to TRBJ1-1; 10 bases line up with TRBD1. This CDR3 contains 15 residues. With 6 bases clipped from V and 5 bases from J, the junction kept 9 bases outside the gene matches. CDR1 MNHEY and CDR2 SVGAGI come from the germline V gene.

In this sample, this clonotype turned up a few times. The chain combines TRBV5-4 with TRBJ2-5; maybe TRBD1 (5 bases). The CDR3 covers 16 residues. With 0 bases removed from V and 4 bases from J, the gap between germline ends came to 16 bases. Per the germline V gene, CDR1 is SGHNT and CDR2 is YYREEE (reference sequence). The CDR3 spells CASSLALPLGVETQYF. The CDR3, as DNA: TGTGCCAGCAGCTTGGCCCTTCCCCTAGGGGTAGAGACCCAGTACTTC.

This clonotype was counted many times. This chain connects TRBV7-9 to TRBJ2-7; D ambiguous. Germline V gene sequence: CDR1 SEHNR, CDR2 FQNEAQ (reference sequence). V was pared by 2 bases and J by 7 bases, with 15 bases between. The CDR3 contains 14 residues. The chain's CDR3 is CASSLNGGGPEQYF. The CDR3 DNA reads TGTGCCAGCAGCTTAAATGGCGGCGGTCCGGAGCAGTACTTC.